One sample yielded the 32 T cell receptor beta chains listed below, sequenced in a study of blood T cells in healthy people across ages. It was with a sample-barcoded 5' primer and a J-beta primer mix that a second PCR of about 6 to 12 cycles was run. One entry per CDR3 protein results from TCRdb running MiXCR on the 5' RACE reads. In the table there are around 790,000 distinct CDR3 sequences, 44% of which are singletons. Sequenced sample: blood. The receptors originated from a man aged 60 to 69 in good health.

V and J are TRBV6-2 or TRBV6-3 and TRBJ2-1, with no clear D. This CDR3 is built from 15 residues. Trimming left V 6 bases short and J 0 bases short, with 12 bases between. Germline loops: CDR1 MNHEY, CDR2 SVGEGT. In DNA form, the CDR3 reads TGTGCCAGCAGCTCTGGGCTAGGCTCCTACAATGAGCAGTTCTTC. This translates into CASSSGLGSYNEQFF.

This chain links TRBV15 with TRBJ1-5, with D unclear. V lost 0 bases to trimming and J lost 6 bases, with 9 bases between them. Germline CDR1 LNHNV, CDR2 YYDKDF (reference sequence). This CDR3 has 14 residues. The CDR3 region has the DNA TGTGCCACCAGCAGAGATGGCTTGGGTCAGCCCCAGCATTTT. Its protein product is CATSRDGLGQPQHF.

The chain joins TRBV20-1 to TRBJ2-5; 8 bases align to TRBD1. Losses at the gene ends were 3 bases for V and 5 bases for J; bases not matched to a gene: 5. The CDR3 consists of 13 residues. Germline-derived CDR1 and CDR2 are DFQATT and SNEGSKA (reference sequence). CDR3 protein: CSASQGAGETQYF. DNA for the CDR3: TGCAGTGCTAGTCAGGGGGCTGGGGAGACCCAGTACTTC.

The chain carries TRBV19 and TRBJ1-2, with D perhaps TRBD1 (5 bases). The V gene's germline CDR1 is LNHDA and CDR2 SQIVND (reference sequence). With 4 bases removed from V and 7 bases from J, the gap between germline ends came to 22 bases. This CDR3 spans 16 amino acids. CDR3 nucleotides: TGTGCCAGTAGTACCCTAGCCGGTACAGGAGCGTTTGGCTACACCTTC. It yields the protein CASSTLAGTGAFGYTF.

In this sample, this clonotype turned up a few times. The chain recombines TRBV6-2 or TRBV6-3 with TRBJ2-1, with 9 positions matching TRBD1. Germline V gives CDR1 MNHEY, CDR2 SVGEGT. V dropped 5 bases and J dropped 6; count of bases not matched to a gene: 8. The CDR3 sequence is 15 residues long. CDR3 loop: CASSHPGTGFNEQFF. DNA of the CDR3: TGTGCCAGCAGTCACCCCGGGACAGGGTTCAATGAGCAGTTCTTC.

The CDR3, as DNA: TGCGCCAGCAGCCGAACAGCCCCGGCAGCAACGAGGCTTAGCTATGGCTACACCTTC. Protein sequence: CASSRTAPAATRLSYGYTF. This chain uses TRBV4-1 with TRBJ1-2; D uncertain. Germline assignment: CDR1 MGHRA and CDR2 YSYEKL. The CDR3 covers 19 residues. V lost 4 bases and J 4 bases, leaving 28 bases between the germline ends.

The chain carries TRBV2 and TRBJ1-2; no reliable D call. This CDR3 is 13 amino acids long. Trimming left V 7 bases short and J 0 bases short, with 9 bases between. The germline CDR1 and CDR2 sequences are SNHLY and FYNNEI. The CDR3 DNA is TGTGCCAGCACCCAGAAAGCTAACTATGGCTACACCTTC. Amino acids: CASTQKANYGYTF.

This clonotype turned up a few times. The chain combines TRBV11-2 with TRBJ2-1; 16 nucleotides line up with TRBD2. The CDR3 is made up of 18 amino acids. Germline CDR1 reads SGHAT; CDR2 reads FQNNGV. V lost 4 bases, J lost 2 bases, and 5 bases stayed unmatched. CDR3: CASSSPGLAGGPYNEQFF. Here the CDR3 DNA reads TGTGCCAGCAGCTCCCCGGGACTAGCGGGGGGGCCCTACAATGAGCAGTTCTTC. The whole variable domain, filled in from reference TRBV11-2 and TRBJ2-1, reads EAGVAQSPRYKIIEKRQSVAFWCNPISGHATLYWYQQILGQGPKLLIQFQNNGVVDDSQLPKDRFSAERLKGVDSTLKIQPAKLEDSAVYLCASSSPGLAGGPYNEQFFGPGTRLTVL.

In this sample, this clonotype turned up a few times. The chain is built from TRBV5-1 and TRBJ1-2; no firm D call. V was pared by 4 bases and J by 1 base, with 23 bases between. Germline CDR1 reads SGHRS; CDR2 reads YFSETQ. The CDR3 extends over 18 amino acids. CDR3 in DNA: TGCGCCAGCAGCGGGAAAGCGGCAGGCCCTGAGGGTAACTATGGCTACACCTTC. Its protein is CASSGKAAGPEGNYGYTF.

The rearrangement links TRBV7-2 to TRBJ2-3, with 7 bases matching TRBD1. This CDR3 comprises 14 residues. The germline gives CDR1 SGHTA, CDR2 FQGNSA. V lost 6 bases, J lost 6 bases, and 9 bases stayed unmatched. DNA of the CDR3: TGTGCCAGCAGAGACAGGGTGGGAATCGATACGCAGTATTTT. Residues: CASRDRVGIDTQYF.

The gene calls are TRBV13 and TRBJ2-1; D gene unclear. The CDR3 consists of 12 residues. The V end lost 5 bases, the J end lost 8 bases, and 10 bases lay between the germline ends. Germline V CDR1 and CDR2: PRHDT, FYEKMQ (reference sequence). DNA for the CDR3: TGTGCCAGCAGCCGCAGGCGCGATGAGCAGTTCTTC. Amino acid sequence: CASSRRRDEQFF.

This clonotype came up once. V is TRBV9 and J is TRBJ2-1; TRBD2 aligns across 8 bases. This CDR3 is 20 amino acids long. Per germline, CDR1 SGDLS and CDR2 YYNGEE. J was trimmed by 4 bases and V by 0 bases; bases with no gene match: 18. CDR3 in amino acids: CASSVGFGLDGGAIYNEQFF. CDR3 in DNA: TGTGCCAGCAGCGTAGGGTTCGGGCTAGACGGGGGGGCCATTTACAATGAGCAGTTCTTC.

Only a few counts were recorded for this clonotype. The chain couples TRBV27 to TRBJ1-6; 9 bases align to TRBD1. This CDR3 is built from 16 residues. Germline loops: CDR1 MNHEY, CDR2 SMNVEV (reference sequence). After removal of 0 bases from V and 7 bases from J, the junction contained 4 bases not matched to a gene. CDR3 in DNA: TGTGCCAGCAGTTTATCGACGGGGACAGGGAATTCACCCCTCCACTTT. Protein: CASSLSTGTGNSPLHF.

In DNA, the CDR3 is TGTGCCAGCAGTTTAGCCCGTCGCCGGGAGCAGTACTTC. Its translation: CASSLARRREQYF. V is TRBV12-3 or TRBV12-4 and J is TRBJ2-4; D perhaps matches TRBD2 (6 bases). V was cut by 0 bases and J by 13 bases, with 13 bases left in between. This CDR3 is built from 13 residues.

In DNA form, the CDR3 reads TGTGCCAGCAGTGACCAGGGCACAGATACGCAGTATTTT. Amino acid sequence: CASSDQGTDTQYF. The J gene is TRBJ2-3, the V gene TRBV6-1, with unresolved D. With 3 bases removed from V and 1 base from J, the gap between germline ends came to 5 bases. The V gene's germline CDR1 is MNHNS and CDR2 SASEGT. There are 13 residues in the CDR3.

V gene TRBV15 combines with J gene TRBJ2-2, with D possibly being TRBD2 (5 bases). The germline gives CDR1 LNHNV, CDR2 YYDKDF (reference sequence). The V end was cut by 1 base, the J end by 8 bases, with 11 bases between. CDR3 size: 14 residues. The CDR3 reads CATSRGISGGELFF. CDR3 sequence (DNA): TGTGCCACCAGCAGAGGTATCTCGGGAGGGGAGCTGTTTTTT.

This clonotype has ten or more counts. This chain joins TRBV4-1 and TRBJ2-5; 7 bases match TRBD2. The CDR3 is made up of 15 amino acids. J gave up 2 bases and V 1 base, and 4 bases lay outside the gene matches. The germline CDR1 and CDR2 sequences are MGHRA and YSYEKL. The CDR3 is CASSQVLLAQETQYF. Written as DNA, the CDR3 is TGCGCCAGCAGCCAAGTTTTACTAGCGCAAGAGACCCAGTACTTC.

This clonotype was detected only a few times. The rearrangement joins TRBV6-6 to TRBJ2-1, with D perhaps TRBD1 (7 bases). CDR1 is MNHNY, CDR2 SVGAGI, per germline (reference sequence). This CDR3 contains 16 residues. V lost 5 bases, J lost 3 bases, and 17 bases lay in between. The CDR3 DNA sequence: TGTGCCAGCAGTACTACTTCCCAGGGGGGCTACAATGAGCAGTTCTTC. Residues: CASSTTSQGGYNEQFF.

The chain uses TRBV12-3 or TRBV12-4 and TRBJ2-1, with 9 bases lining up with TRBD2. J was trimmed by 9 bases and V by 1 base; bases with no gene match: 7. CDR3 length: 15 amino acids. The CDR3 spells CASSLGLAGRGEQFF. The CDR3 DNA is TGTGCCAGCAGTTTAGGCCTAGCGGGGAGGGGTGAGCAGTTCTTC.

This clonotype was detected only a few times. The chain couples TRBV18 to TRBJ1-1; D not certain. The CDR3 runs 14 residues. V lost 2 bases and J 1 base, leaving 8 bases between the germline ends. The germline CDR1 and CDR2 sequences are KGHSH and LQKENI. The CDR3 DNA follows: TGTGCCAGCTCACCATTTAAACCGAACACTGAAGCTTTCTTT. Its protein is CASSPFKPNTEAFF.

The V gene is TRBV5-1, the J gene TRBJ2-7, with TRBD2 matching over 11 bases. Matching the DNA end better, TRBJ2-5 makes the J call doubtful. Germline lookup yields CDR1 SGHRS and CDR2 YFSETQ. CDR3 size: 16 residues. The CDR3 protein is CASSLELAGAKETQYF. As DNA, the CDR3 is TGCGCCAGCAGCTTGGAACTAGCGGGGGCGAAAGAGACCCAGTACTTC.

This clonotype was recorded a few times. V gene TRBV12-3 or TRBV12-4 combines with J gene TRBJ2-1, with 12 positions matching TRBD2. The CDR3 runs to 16 residues. Germline trimming cut 5 bases from V and 2 bases from J; bases unmatched to any gene: 4. CDR3: CASSGLAGLTYNEQFF. The CDR3 DNA follows: TGTGCCAGCAGTGGACTAGCGGGGCTAACCTACAATGAGCAGTTCTTC.

The genes are TRBV6-5 and TRBJ2-3; D is undetermined. CDR3 length: 14 amino acids. Deletions cut 4 bases from V and 1 base from J, with 9 bases between. CDR1 MNHEY and CDR2 SVGAGI come from the germline V gene. The CDR3 nucleotides are TGTGCCAGCAGTTCGCCGGGCCGCACAGATACGCAGTATTTT. Translation: CASSSPGRTDTQYF.

This clonotype occurred a few times. V and J are TRBV20-1 and TRBJ1-2; the D is unclear. Looked up from germline, CDR1 is DFQATT and CDR2 is SNEGSKA (reference sequence). CDR3 length equals 11 residues. Trimming left V 5 bases short and J 3 bases short, with 7 bases between. The CDR3 sequence: CSAETDYGYTF. For the CDR3, the DNA is TGCAGTGCTGAGACTGACTATGGCTACACCTTC.

The rearrangement joins TRBV6-5 to TRBJ1-2; D ambiguous. Germline CDR1 and CDR2: MNHEY and SVGAGI. Trimming removed 6 bases from V and 1 base from J, with 15 bases in between. The CDR3 length is 15 residues. CDR3 DNA sequence: TGTGCCAGCAGGCGGGCGGCAGCGGGTAACTATGGCTACACCTTC. This gives the protein CASRRAAAGNYGYTF.

This clonotype was recorded a few times. V is TRBV7-2 and J is TRBJ2-1, with D tentatively TRBD1 or TRBD2 (5 bases each). Germline CDR1 reads SGHTA; CDR2 reads FQGNSA. CDR3 length: 14 amino acids. V was clipped by 3 bases and J by 8 bases, with 14 bases between them. The DNA for the CDR3 is TGTGCCAGCAGCTTTAGAGGGGCGGACTATGAGCAGTTCTTC. This encodes CASSFRGADYEQFF.

The chain links TRBV20-1 to TRBJ2-7; TRBD2 might be the D (6 bases). Between the trimmed V and J ends, which lost 3 bases and 2 bases, there was a span of 17 bases. In germline, CDR1 is DFQATT, CDR2 SNEGSKA (reference sequence). This CDR3 has 15 residues. This chain's CDR3 is CSASRFSGGAYEQYF. Written as DNA, the CDR3 is TGCAGTGCTAGTCGTTTCTCGGGCGGGGCCTACGAGCAGTACTTC.

Only a few counts were recorded for this clonotype. The chain recombines TRBV6-5 with TRBJ2-2; D is ambiguous. This CDR3 is 15 amino acids long. Trimming took 2 bases from V and 9 from J, leaving 16 bases between them. CDR1 is MNHEY, CDR2 SVGAGI, per germline. CDR3 protein: CASSYSTVQGRELFF. In DNA form, the CDR3 reads TGTGCCAGCAGTTACAGCACCGTACAAGGCAGGGAGCTGTTTTTT.

V usage is TRBV27 and J usage is TRBJ2-7; D is possibly TRBD2 (6 bases). There are 16 residues in the CDR3. Trimming took off 5 bases at V and 3 bases at J, with 20 bases between the two ends. Germline V gene lookup returns CDR1 MNHEY and CDR2 SMNVEV (reference sequence). The CDR3 DNA sequence: TGTGCCAGCAGTCCCATGGGGGGTGGAGGTTTCTACGAGCAGTACTTC. Translation: CASSPMGGGGFYEQYF.

The V call is TRBV29-1, the J call TRBJ2-1; D possibly corresponds to TRBD1 (6 bases). From germline, CDR1 is SQVTM and CDR2 ANQGSEA. The V end was cut by 6 bases, the J end by 14 bases, with 23 bases between. The CDR3 totals 13 residues. The CDR3 sequence: CSVASSTGLGEFF. CDR3 coding DNA: TGCAGCGTCGCTTCCTCGACAGGACTGGGAGAGTTCTTC.

The J gene is TRBJ2-1, the V gene TRBV7-8; TRBD2 agrees at 13 bases. Germline CDR1 reads SGHVS; CDR2 reads FQNEAQ. The CDR3 is 14 residues long. V shed 6 bases, J shed 5 bases, and the junction held 1 base outside the gene matches. The CDR3 sequence is CASRLAGGDNEQFF. In nucleotides, the CDR3 is TGTGCCAGCAGACTAGCGGGGGGGGACAATGAGCAGTTCTTC.

The V and J genes are TRBV10-3 and TRBJ1-1; D possibly corresponds to TRBD1 (5 bases). The CDR3 loop spans 15 amino acids. Germline V gene data show CDR1 as ENHRY and CDR2 as SYGVKD. Deletions cut 0 bases from V and 1 base from J, with 9 bases between. In DNA, the CDR3 is TGTGCCATCAGTGAGTCCTCGGGGCGGAACACTGAAGCTTTCTTT. Translated, it gives CAISESSGRNTEAFF.